The TCR beta chain under discussion was sequenced for a study of Ad26.COV2.S vaccination and SARS-CoV-2 variants. Study in general: By the intramuscular route, Ad26.COV2.S was given once, or twice 56 days apart.

Germline V gene lookup returns CDR1 MNHNY and CDR2 SVGAGI (reference sequence). The CDR3 loop spans 11 amino acids. Trimming removed 6 bases from V and 3 bases from J, with 6 bases in between. The study's findings and limits: While placebo recipients had lower spike-specific TCR breadth, vaccine recipients had more. Responses of T cells in total may have been underestimated by the TCR breadth and depth analyses.

The protocol was immunoSEQ multiplex PCR, while the TCRdb copy is restricted to in-frame clones and leaves out a portion. The table lists roughly 500,000 clones, 75% to 90% of them singletons. The treatment denotes: 19 received Ad26.COV2.S at low or high dose, single or two shots; 5 received placebo; per-sample allocation not given. At day 63 after the first vaccine or placebo injection, samples were drawn. Expressing Wuhan-strain SARS-CoV-2 spike, an Ad26 vector served as the vaccine. As regards this clone: No antigen is known for it.

This sample comprised peripheral blood, obtained in a trial of Ad26.COV2.S vaccine versus placebo. The receptor was derived from a person aged 18-60 years who received the Ad26.COV2.S COVID-19 vaccine or a placebo. The chain links TRBV6-6 to TRBJ2-7; D is undetermined. The CDR3 sequence is CASRSNYEQYF. The CDR3 DNA sequence: TGTGCCAGCAGGTCTAACTACGAGCAGTACTTC.